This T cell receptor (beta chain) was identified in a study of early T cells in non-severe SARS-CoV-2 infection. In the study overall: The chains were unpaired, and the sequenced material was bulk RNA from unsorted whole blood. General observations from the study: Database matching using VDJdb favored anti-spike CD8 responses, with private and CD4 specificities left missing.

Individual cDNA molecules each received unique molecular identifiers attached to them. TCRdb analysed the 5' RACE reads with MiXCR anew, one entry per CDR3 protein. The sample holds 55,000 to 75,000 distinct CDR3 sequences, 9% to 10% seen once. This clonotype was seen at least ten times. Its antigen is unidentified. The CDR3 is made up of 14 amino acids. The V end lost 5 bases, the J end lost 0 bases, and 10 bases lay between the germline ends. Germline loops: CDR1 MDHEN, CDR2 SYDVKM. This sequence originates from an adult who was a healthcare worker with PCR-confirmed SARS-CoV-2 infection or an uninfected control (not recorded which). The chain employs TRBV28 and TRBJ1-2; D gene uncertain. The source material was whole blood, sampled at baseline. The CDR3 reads CASSPPGPNYGYTF. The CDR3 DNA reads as TGTGCCAGCAGTCCTCCGGGCCCTAACTATGGCTACACCTTC.